Presented here are 22 T cell receptor beta chains from one specimen sequenced in a study of cytomegalovirus exposure and HLA in healthy donors. Primers: 60 Vbeta forward and 13 Jbeta reverse. TCRdb's copy holds only in-frame clones and misses some; the assay was immunoSEQ multiplex PCR. The sample shows 85,000 to 130,000 clones, over 60% of them seen only once. The specimen sequenced was PBMCs. These receptor sequences come from a man in his sixties in good health and CMV-seropositive.

This clone was recorded once. The CDR3 region has the DNA TGTGCCAGCAGGCGACAGGGGATAGAGACCCAGTACTTC. Amino acids: CASRRQGIETQYF. The rearrangement uses TRBV6-5 and TRBJ2-5; 8 bases line up with TRBD1. CDR3 size: 13 residues. CDR1 and CDR2 from the germline V gene are MNHEY and SVGAGI. V trimming: 6 bases; J trimming: 4 bases; junction bases outside the gene matches: 4.

This clone was counted only a few times. The gene calls are TRBV28 and TRBJ1-4; no reliable D call. V lost 2 bases and J lost 8, with 3 bases in between. CDR1 and CDR2 from the germline V gene are MDHEN and SYDVKM. The CDR3 is made up of 11 amino acids. CDR3 loop: CASSLREKLFF. In DNA, the CDR3 is TGTGCCAGCAGTTTACGGGAAAAACTGTTTTTT.

This clone was counted only a few times. The chain is built from TRBV7-2 and TRBJ2-5; TRBD2 aligns across 12 bases. Germline loops: CDR1 SGHTA, CDR2 FQGNSA. This CDR3 region has 16 residues. V gave up 5 bases and J gave up 5 bases; unmatched junction bases: 9. This CDR3 reads CASSPTLLAGGETQYF. The CDR3 coding sequence is TGTGCCAGCAGCCCCACCCTTCTAGCGGGGGGGGAGACCCAGTACTTC.

Here the CDR3 reads CASSIEGRYTDTQYF. DNA of the CDR3: TGTGCCAGTAGTATAGAGGGCCGCTACACAGATACGCAGTATTTT. The chain employs TRBV19 and TRBJ2-3; D is unclear. V gave up 0 bases and J gave up 2 bases, with 9 bases separating them. This CDR3 is built from 15 residues. Germline values: CDR1 LNHDA, CDR2 SQIVND (reference sequence).

The rearrangement links TRBV9 to TRBJ2-4, with TRBD2 matching 14 bases. This CDR3 contains 20 residues. Germline values: CDR1 SGDLS, CDR2 YYNGEE. V lost 2 bases, J lost 0 bases, and 10 bases stayed unmatched. CDR3 DNA sequence: TGTGCCAGCAGCGTCGGGACTAGCGGGGGCGACCTCTCAGCCAAAAACATTCAGTACTTC. It codes for CASSVGTSGGDLSAKNIQYF. Filled out from reference TRBV9 and TRBJ2-4, the complete variable domain reads DSGVTQTPKHLITATGQRVTLRCSPRSGDLSVYWYQQSLDQGLQFLIQYYNGEERAKGNILERFSAQQFPDLHSELNLSSLELGDSALYFCASSVGTSGGDLSAKNIQYFGAGTRLSVL.

The chain carries TRBV5-8 and TRBJ2-1; 7 bases align to TRBD1. The length of the CDR3 is 14 residues. In germline, CDR1 is SGHTS, CDR2 YDEGEE. V trimming: 5 bases; J trimming: 2 bases; junction bases outside the gene matches: 4. The CDR3 region has the DNA TGTGCCAGCAGTCAGGGACAGCCCTACAATGAGCAGTTCTTC. Amino acid sequence: CASSQGQPYNEQFF.

The chain couples TRBV4-2 to TRBJ1-4; 11 nucleotides agree with TRBD1. Germline V gives CDR1 LGHNA, CDR2 YNFKEQ. V shed 3 bases and J 7 bases; nucleotides not matched to a gene: 13. CDR3 size: 18 residues. The CDR3 is CASSHPSPRTGGVEKLFF. DNA for the CDR3: TGTGCCAGCAGCCACCCCTCCCCCCGGACAGGGGGCGTTGAAAAACTGTTTTTT.

The J gene is TRBJ2-1, the V gene TRBV12-2; the DNA was not used to check the table's D call, TRBD1. TRBV12-2 is described as a pseudogene. CDR3 length equals 18 residues. DNA for the CDR3: TGTGCAAGTCGCTTAGCGGTTCGGGACAGGTCTTTTAACAATGAGCAGTTCTTC. Protein product: CASRLAVRDRSFNNEQFF.

This clone occurred a few times. This chain uses TRBV19 with TRBJ1-1, with D perhaps matching TRBD1 (5 bases). CDR1 LNHDA and CDR2 SQIVND come from the germline V gene (reference sequence). The CDR3 runs to 14 residues. Trimming cost V 2 bases and J 3 bases, with 10 bases left between them. CDR3 in amino acids: CASSIRGRDTEAFF. CDR3 coding DNA: TGTGCCAGTAGTATAAGGGGAAGGGACACTGAAGCTTTCTTT.

The J gene is TRBJ1-1, the V gene TRBV21-1. TRBV21-1 is marked as a pseudogene. There are 13 residues in the CDR3. The CDR3 is CASSKAEDTEAFF. The DNA for the CDR3 is TGTGCCAGCAGCAAAGCAGAGGACACTGAAGCTTTCTTT.

The J gene is TRBJ2-5, the V gene TRBV5-5; 9 bases are shared with TRBD2. V trimming: 3 bases; J trimming: 0 bases; junction bases outside the gene matches: 6. Germline lookup yields CDR1 SGHKS and CDR2 YYEKEE (reference sequence). This CDR3 region has 16 residues. DNA of the CDR3: TGTGCCAGCAGCTCTCCAGCGGGGGGCAACCAAGAGACCCAGTACTTC. It codes for CASSSPAGGNQETQYF. Supplemented by reference TRBV5-5 and TRBJ2-5, the full variable domain reads DAGVTQSPTHLIKTRGQQVTLRCSPISGHKSVSWYQQVLGQGPQFIFQYYEKEERGRGNFPDRFSARQFPNYSSELNVNALLLGDSALYLCASSSPAGGNQETQYFGPGTRLLVL.

The chain carries TRBV28 and TRBJ2-5; D might be TRBD2 (6 bases). This CDR3 contains 13 residues. Per the germline V gene, CDR1 is MDHEN and CDR2 is SYDVKM. Trimming took off 7 bases at V and 4 bases at J, with 13 bases between the two ends. The chain's CDR3 is CASTARGRETQYF. The CDR3 region has the DNA TGTGCCAGCACCGCCCGGGGGAGAGAGACCCAGTACTTC. Combining the CDR3 with reference TRBV28 and TRBJ2-5 gives the whole variable domain DVKVTQSSRYLVKRTGEKVFLECVQDMDHENMFWYRQDPGLGLRLIYFSYDVKMKEKGDIPEGYSVSREKKERFSLILESASTNQTSMYLCASTARGRETQYFGPGTRLLVL.

The chain combines TRBV10-1 with TRBJ1-2; TRBD1 is a possible D gene (5 bases). V lost 3 bases to trimming and J lost 8 bases, with 13 bases between them. This CDR3 has 13 amino acids. CDR1 is WNHNN, CDR2 SYGVQD, per germline (reference sequence). CDR3 amino acids: CASSDGDAGGYTF. The DNA of the CDR3 is TGCGCCAGCAGTGATGGGGACGCGGGAGGCTACACCTTC.

The rearrangement links TRBV7-9 to TRBJ1-2, with D maybe TRBD1 (6 bases). Germline V gene lookup returns CDR1 SEHNR and CDR2 FQNEAQ (reference sequence). This CDR3 spans 14 amino acids. V was clipped by 5 bases and J by 0 bases, with 10 bases between them. For the CDR3, the DNA is TGTGCCAGCAGCCCCCGGGACACTAACTATGGCTACACCTTC. Translation: CASSPRDTNYGYTF. The full variable domain, with the rest looked up from reference TRBV7-9 and TRBJ1-2, is DTGVSQNPRHKITKRGQNVTFRCDPISEHNRLYWYRQTLGQGPEFLTYFQNEAQLEKSRLLSDRFSAERPKGSFSTLEIQRTEQGDSAMYLCASSPRDTNYGYTFGSGTRLTVV.

DNA for the CDR3: TGTGCCAGCAGCTTGACAGCTAACTATGGCTACACCTTC. It is translated as CASSLTANYGYTF. This chain connects TRBV7-9 to TRBJ1-2, with a weak D call TRBD1 (5 bases). V was cut by 3 bases and J by 0 bases, with 5 bases left in between. Germline V lookup: CDR1 SEHNR, CDR2 FQNEAQ (reference sequence). This CDR3 is 13 amino acids long.

The genes are TRBV19 and TRBJ2-1; 13 bases line up with TRBD2. The CDR3 extends over 14 amino acids. From germline, CDR1 is LNHDA and CDR2 SQIVND (reference sequence). After removal of 9 bases from V and 9 bases from J, the junction contained 8 bases not matched to a gene. Written as DNA, the CDR3 is TGTGCCAGCCGACTAGCGGGGGGTGGGGGTGAGCAGTTCTTC. Protein: CASRLAGGGGEQFF.

J is TRBJ1-1 and V is TRBV19; possible D gene TRBD1, 6 bases. V dropped 9 bases and J dropped 4 bases, with 24 bases sitting between them. From germline, CDR1 is LNHDA and CDR2 SQIVND (reference sequence). The CDR3 runs 16 residues. DNA of the CDR3: TGTGCCAGGTTAGGGGGTCCAGGGAGTCGTTCCACTGAAGCTTTCTTT. It is translated as CARLGGPGSRSTEAFF.

The chain joins TRBV25-1 to TRBJ2-7; TRBD2 aligns across 7 bases. Trimming at V came to 5 bases and at J to 6 bases, leaving 4 bases not matched to a gene. Germline CDR1 is MGHDK and CDR2 is SYGVNS. The CDR3 loop spans 12 amino acids. CDR3 DNA: TGTGCCAGCAGTTGGCCTAGCGGCGAGCAGTACTTC. Protein sequence: CASSWPSGEQYF.

The V call is TRBV28, the J call TRBJ2-7; D perhaps matches TRBD2 (6 bases). The CDR3 is 15 amino acids. Germline CDR1 and CDR2: MDHEN and SYDVKM. Between the trimmed V and J ends, which lost 5 bases and 0 bases, there was a span of 14 bases. CDR3 loop: CASSPEEGASYEQYF. The CDR3 DNA reads as TGTGCCAGCAGTCCCGAGGAGGGCGCCTCCTACGAGCAGTACTTC.

This sequence joins TRBV19 and TRBJ2-5; TRBD1 matches at 11 bases. Germline assignment: CDR1 LNHDA and CDR2 SQIVND (reference sequence). This CDR3 contains 16 residues. V gave up 0 bases and J gave up 6 bases; unmatched junction bases: 6. As DNA, the CDR3 is TGTGCCAGTAGTATAGATATCGGGACAGGGGGACAGACCCAGTACTTC. Amino acid sequence: CASSIDIGTGGQTQYF.

J is TRBJ1-4 and V is TRBV6-5, with D maybe TRBD1 (5 bases). The CDR3 runs to 15 residues. Per germline, CDR1 MNHEY and CDR2 SVGAGI. Trimming stripped 0 bases from V and 5 bases from J, with 10 bases between. The CDR3 DNA is TGTGCCAGCAGTTACTCTCAGGGCCAGAATGAAAAACTGTTTTTT. This sequence encodes CASSYSQGQNEKLFF.

The rearrangement joins TRBV6-5 to TRBJ1-6; a possible D gene is TRBD1 (6 bases). V lost 5 bases to trimming and J lost 6 bases, with 8 bases between them. CDR1 and CDR2 (germline): MNHEY, SVGAGI. The length of the CDR3 is 13 residues. The CDR3, as DNA: TGTGCCAGCAGTAGGGACATTAATTCACCCCTCCACTTT. Translation gives CASSRDINSPLHF.